This T cell receptor beta chain emerged from a study of Tregs in tolerant kidney transplant recipients (dated by TCRdb to the late 2010s). As for the study more broadly: Before combined kidney and bone marrow transplantation, this study identified donor-specific regulatory T cells using TCRbeta sequencing and then followed those same cells after transplant. On the study overall, not on this receptor specifically: In tolerant patients, donor-specific Tregs expanded more than Tregs overall, which suggests antigen-driven rather than nonspecific expansion. Because the study included only a small number of patients, the results must be confirmed in larger populations and under other immunosuppression protocols. Biological reproducibility was not directly assessed, although technical replication error appeared to be minimal. Expanding Tregs with activated donor B cells appeared to identify the most biologically relevant and donor-specific TCRbeta repertoire. For some patients, the PCR primers changed as time went on, which meant samples from those patients could not be compared with one another at the nucleotide level.

Clipping removes 4 bases from V and 0 bases from J, with 5 as the unmatched junction base count. Looking up the germline V gene yields CDR1 ENHRY and CDR2 SYGVKD. There are 16 amino acids in the CDR3, from cysteine to phenylalanine inclusive. The entry retains the CDR3 DNA only, 48 bases that are in frame from base 1. On this clone: Its antigen target is currently unknown. The record has no base qualities; no much larger clone is one base away.

What this sample's time point label stands for: 6 months after combined kidney and bone marrow transplant. Transplants used related donors with nonmyeloablative bone marrow transplantation; mixed chimerism was transient in the human trials. Thawed PBMCs were FACS-sorted into unstimulated Tregs (CD4+CD25+CD127-), CD4+ non-Tregs (CD4+CD25-), CD4 cells and CD8 cells. A few combined kidney and bone marrow transplant recipients from the ITN036ST trial were included as patients, and samples were available only from these trial subjects. Healthy control blood was processed to PBMCs with a Ficoll density gradient and then cryopreserved, whereas patient PBMCs were collected both before and after transplant. Genomic DNA was extracted from sorted cells with the QIAGEN DNeasy Blood and Tissue Kit for TCRbeta CDR3 sequencing. High-throughput TCRbeta CDR3 sequencing was carried out commercially through immunoSEQ, with PCR amplification with bias correction and internal controls included. In the original analysis: A unique productive TCRbeta sequence was defined by the CDR3 nucleotide sequence when primers matched, and otherwise by the CDR3 amino acid sequence together with the Vbeta and Jbeta genes. As a correction for sorting error, sequences shared between sorted populations at a frequency ratio of 2:1 or less were discarded, and the remaining shared sequences were assigned to the higher population. A sequence was defined as donor-reactive if the sequence was expanded at least 5-fold in CFSE-low cells compared with unstimulated cells and had a frequency of at least 0.01% in CFSE-low cells. Jensen-Shannon divergence, calculated on the top 100 TCRbeta sequences ranked by frequency, was used to quantify repertoire divergence. For samples with multiple sequencing runs, sorting error was corrected in each run separately before the runs were combined. What TCRdb holds here is the immuneACCESS table cut down to in-frame rearrangements. Part of the clones is not present; checked against another copy, under half of the missing clones reflect an unresolved V gene, and the others are unexplained. That table gives V, J and clone size, and the DNA gave D and trimming. The sample includes roughly 70,000 clones, with 70% to 90% observed a single time. The top ten clonotypes cover under 4.5% of the sample.

The input for sequencing was CD4+ T cells from blood (PBMCs), taken 6 months after the transplant. The source is a human patient who received a combined kidney and bone marrow transplant. After a transplant, some T cells may have been passed on by the graft donor. The V and J genes are TRBV10-3 and TRBJ2-2; a stretch of 7 junction bases matches TRBD2. The base sequence is TGTGCCATCAGTGTTGGTCTAGCGGCGAACACCGGGGAGCTGTTTTTT. It specifies CAISVGLAANTGELFF.